This passage covers 20 T cell receptor beta chains from one sample sequenced in a study of T cell responses to AZD1222 COVID-19 vaccine. Profiling relied on immunoSEQ multiplex PCR, and the TCRdb table lists in-frame clones only, not all of them. The table includes 70,000 to 80,000 clones, roughly 90% detected once. The source material was peripheral blood, sampled on day 0 of AZD1222 vaccination. Every receptor here comes from an adult in good health.

The chain recombines TRBV28 with TRBJ2-7; the match to TRBD1 covers 8 bases. The V segment lost 7 bases and the J segment 1 base; nucleotides outside the gene matches: 9. Germline V gene sequence: CDR1 MDHEN, CDR2 SYDVKM. The CDR3 runs 15 residues. CDR3 DNA: TGTGCCAGCAAACCAGACAGGGGATCATCCTACGAGCAGTACTTC. It specifies CASKPDRGSSYEQYF.

This chain links TRBV11-2 with TRBJ1-5, with 7 bases identical to TRBD1. Germline trimming cut 5 bases from V and 5 bases from J; bases unmatched to any gene: 6. The CDR3 covers 14 residues. Germline V CDR1 and CDR2: SGHAT, FQNNGV. The CDR3 DNA sequence: TGTGCCAGCAGCCAGGGGGGCTCGGATCAGCCCCAGCATTTT. Translating gives CASSQGGSDQPQHF.

V usage is TRBV7-9 and J usage is TRBJ2-6; no definite D call. Germline lookup yields CDR1 SEHNR and CDR2 FQNEAQ (reference sequence). V shed 7 bases and J shed 2 bases, with 3 bases lying between them. The CDR3 is 12 residues long. The CDR3 region is CASNTGANVLTF. The CDR3 DNA reads TGTGCCAGCAATACTGGGGCCAACGTCCTGACTTTC.

The chain couples TRBV4-1 to TRBJ2-4, with D possibly matching TRBD1 (5 bases). Trimming stripped 4 bases from V and 7 bases from J, with 14 bases between. Germline V lookup: CDR1 MGHRA, CDR2 YSYEKL. This CDR3 contains 14 residues. Written as DNA, the CDR3 is TGCGCCAGCAGCCTGGCCCTTAGGGGTAACATTCAGTACTTC. Translated: CASSLALRGNIQYF.

The sample holds a few counts of this clone. The V call is TRBV14, the J call TRBJ2-5; D perhaps matches TRBD1 (6 bases). CDR3 size: 16 residues. The germline gives CDR1 SGHDN, CDR2 FVKESK. Trimming removed 3 bases from V and 1 base from J, with 15 bases in between. CDR3 residues: CASSQFRVGGQETQYF. For the CDR3, the DNA is TGTGCCAGCAGCCAGTTTCGGGTAGGGGGCCAAGAGACCCAGTACTTC.

CDR3 DNA sequence: TGCGCCAGCAGCCAAGAAGCTGGACAGTTGGGCAATCAGCCCCAGCATTTT. It is translated as CASSQEAGQLGNQPQHF. This chain connects TRBV4-1 to TRBJ1-5; TRBD1 is a possible D gene (6 bases). Germline V gene sequence: CDR1 MGHRA, CDR2 YSYEKL. The length of the CDR3 is 17 residues. The V gene lost 0 bases and the J gene lost 2 bases, with 14 bases spanning the gap.

The V call is TRBV7-2, the J call TRBJ1-2; a possible D gene is TRBD1 (6 bases). CDR1 and CDR2 from the germline V gene are SGHTA and FQGNSA. Trimming removed 0 bases at V and 4 bases at J, with 12 bases between. CDR3 size: 15 residues. CDR3 coding DNA: TGTGCCAGCAGCTTAGCGGGCCAGGGGACCTATGGCTACACCTTC. This encodes CASSLAGQGTYGYTF.

The chain recombines TRBV29-1 with TRBJ2-2; D remains unclear. This CDR3 contains 14 residues. CDR1 is SQVTM and CDR2 is ANQGSEA in the germline V gene. V was cut by 4 bases and J by 1 base, with 10 bases left in between. This chain's CDR3 is CSVAPVGNTGELFF. CDR3 nucleotide sequence: TGCAGCGTTGCCCCTGTCGGGAACACCGGGGAGCTGTTTTTT.

This clone was observed once. This chain uses TRBV28 with TRBJ2-7; TRBD1 agrees at 9 bases. CDR1 is MDHEN, CDR2 SYDVKM, per germline. CDR3 size: 13 residues. V trimming: 7 bases; J trimming: 6 bases; junction bases outside the gene matches: 7. CDR3 residues: CASTPDRGGEQYF. DNA for the CDR3: TGTGCCAGCACCCCGGACAGGGGAGGCGAGCAGTACTTC.

The rearrangement links TRBV6-5 to TRBJ1-1, with 7 positions matching TRBD1. This CDR3 is built from 13 residues. The germline gives CDR1 MNHEY, CDR2 SVGAGI. V was pared by 6 bases and J by 5 bases, with 6 bases of the junction left unmatched. For the CDR3, the DNA is TGTGCCAGCAGAATAGGGACAGCTACTGAAGCTTTCTTT. It yields the protein CASRIGTATEAFF.

The chain links TRBV18 to TRBJ1-1; D is undetermined. V lost 4 bases, J lost 0 bases, and 6 bases lay in between. Germline assignment: CDR1 KGHSH and CDR2 LQKENI. This CDR3 comprises 13 residues. CDR3 sequence: CASSLLLNTEAFF. The CDR3 DNA reads as TGTGCCAGCTCACTACTCCTGAACACTGAAGCTTTCTTT.

This chain joins TRBV7-2 and TRBJ2-3, with TRBD2 matching 11 bases. J gave up 2 bases and V 4 bases, and 2 bases lay outside the gene matches. The CDR3 extends over 15 amino acids. Germline V gene data show CDR1 as SGHTA and CDR2 as FQGNSA. The CDR3 DNA sequence: TGTGCCAGCAGCTCTAGCGGGAGGACCACAGATACGCAGTATTTT. It is translated as CASSSSGRTTDTQYF.

The J gene is TRBJ2-2, the V gene TRBV28; D is tentatively TRBD1 or TRBD2 (5 bases each). V lost 3 bases and J 1 base, leaving 9 bases between the germline ends. The CDR3 spans 15 residues. Germline V CDR1 and CDR2: MDHEN, SYDVKM. The CDR3 DNA reads TGTGCCAGCAGTTTTGTGGGGGAGAACACCGGGGAGCTGTTTTTT. As protein: CASSFVGENTGELFF.

This chain connects TRBV7-2 to TRBJ2-7; 8 nucleotides line up with TRBD2. After removal of 5 bases from V and 4 bases from J, the junction contained 7 bases not matched to a gene. The V gene's germline CDR1 is SGHTA and CDR2 FQGNSA. This CDR3 spans 14 amino acids. This CDR3 reads CASSPAGGRYEQYF. The CDR3 DNA follows: TGTGCCAGCAGCCCGGCGGGGGGCCGGTACGAGCAGTACTTC. Filled out from reference TRBV7-2 and TRBJ2-7, the complete variable domain reads GAGVSQSPSNKVTEKGKDVELRCDPISGHTALYWYRQSLGQGLEFLIYFQGNSAPDKSGLPSDRFSAERTGGSVSTLTIQRTQQEDSAVYLCASSPAGGRYEQYFGPGTRLTVT.

The chain carries TRBV5-1 and TRBJ2-2, with D unresolved. This CDR3 region has 15 residues. V was shortened by 1 base and J by 3 bases, with 10 bases between the two germline ends. From germline, CDR1 is SGHRS and CDR2 YFSETQ. The CDR3 region has the DNA TGCGCCAGCAGCTTGCTGGGGTCGGACACCGGGGAGCTGTTTTTT. This translates into CASSLLGSDTGELFF.

The chain combines TRBV27 with TRBJ1-4; D remains ambiguous. V was pared by 8 bases and J by 8 bases, with 15 bases between. The CDR3 runs 13 residues. The germline gives CDR1 MNHEY, CDR2 SMNVEV (reference sequence). The DNA for the CDR3 is TGTGCCAGCCGGGTAGGGCCTTCCGAAAAACTGTTTTTT. Translated: CASRVGPSEKLFF.

The chain is built from TRBV5-1 and TRBJ1-4, with TRBD1 identical over 9 bases. Germline trimming cut 1 base from V and 2 bases from J; bases unmatched to any gene: 9. The length of the CDR3 is 18 residues. In germline, CDR1 is SGHRS, CDR2 YFSETQ. The DNA for the CDR3 is TGCGCCAGCAGCTTGTTAGGGACAGGGATTATGACTAATGAAAAACTGTTTTTT. Its translation is CASSLLGTGIMTNEKLFF.

This clone came up once. V and J are TRBV19 and TRBJ1-1; D possibly corresponds to TRBD1 (6 bases). From germline, CDR1 is LNHDA and CDR2 SQIVND (reference sequence). This CDR3 contains 15 residues. Trimming took off 3 bases at V and 0 bases at J, with 11 bases between the two ends. The CDR3 nucleotides read TGTGCCAGTAGTATCACAGGGACGCTGAACACTGAAGCTTTCTTT. It codes for CASSITGTLNTEAFF.

The chain employs TRBV6-2 or TRBV6-3 and TRBJ1-1; D not resolved. Trimming removed 5 bases from V and 1 base from J, with 8 bases in between. Germline assignment: CDR1 MNHEY and CDR2 SVGEGT. This CDR3 contains 13 residues. DNA of the CDR3: TGTGCCAGCAGTCCCAAGGAGAACACTGAAGCTTTCTTT. This sequence encodes CASSPKENTEAFF.

V usage is TRBV7-2 and J usage is TRBJ1-3; no reliable D call. Trimming cost V 5 bases and J 2 bases, with 4 bases left between them. The length of the CDR3 is 12 residues. Germline V gives CDR1 SGHTA, CDR2 FQGNSA. The CDR3 loop reads CASSTPGNTIYF. DNA of the CDR3: TGTGCCAGCAGCACCCCTGGAAACACCATATATTTT.